This T cell receptor beta chain was observed in a study of OX40 agonist ivuxolimab in advanced cancers. Whole-study context: Every patient in dose escalation had hepatocellular carcinoma, melanoma, renal cell or head and neck cancer.

Study results and limitations: CD4+ T cells averaged fewer expanded clones than CD8+ T cells. Antigen specificity was not determined for the expanded peripheral T cells.

As for this clone: Its antigen is as yet unknown.

The CDR3 runs 13 residues. The V segment lost 4 bases and the J segment 12 bases; nucleotides outside the gene matches: 6. The V gene's germline CDR1 is MGHRA and CDR2 YSYEKL. The assay was immunoSEQ multiplex PCR, and TCRdb's table has in-frame clones only and misses some. The table includes over 85,000 clones, roughly 87% detected once. People who had autoimmune disease history or systemic immunosuppression were excluded. The sequences come from CD4+ or CD8+ T cells sorted from blood, collected in a trial of the OX40 agonist ivuxolimab. The sequence derives from an adult with an advanced solid tumor such as melanoma, head and neck, liver or kidney cancer. The chain carries TRBV4-1 and TRBJ1-4; 9 bases are shared with TRBD1. The DNA for the CDR3 is TGCGCCAGCAGCCGAGACAGGGGGATGCAACTGTTTTTT. It codes for CASSRDRGMQLFF.